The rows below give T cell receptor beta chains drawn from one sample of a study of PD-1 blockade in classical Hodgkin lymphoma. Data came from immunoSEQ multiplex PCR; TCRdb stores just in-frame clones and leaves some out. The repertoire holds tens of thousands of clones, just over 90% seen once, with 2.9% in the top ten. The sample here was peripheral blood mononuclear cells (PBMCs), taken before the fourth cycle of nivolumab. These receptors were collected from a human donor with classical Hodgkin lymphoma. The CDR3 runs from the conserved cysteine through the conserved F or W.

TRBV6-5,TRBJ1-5,CASSGRSGGAEPQHF
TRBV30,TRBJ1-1,CACNSYMNTEAFF
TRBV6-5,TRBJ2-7,CASSYAGNYEQYF
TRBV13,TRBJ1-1,CASSLESVNTEAFF
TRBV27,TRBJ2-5,CASSPRLAGGETQYF
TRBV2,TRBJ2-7,CASSPRTPTYEQYF
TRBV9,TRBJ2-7,CASSLGGTSYEQYF
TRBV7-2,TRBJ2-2,CASSFRGQNTGELFF
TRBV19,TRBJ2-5,CASSAVTQETQYF
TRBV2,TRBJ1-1,CASSAARGANTEAFF
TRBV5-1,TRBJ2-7,CASSLPSGNYEQYF
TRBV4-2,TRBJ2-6,CASSQGLISSGANVLTF
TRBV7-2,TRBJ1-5,CASTVRAGAQPQHF
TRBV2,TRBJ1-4,CASSEDRVWKLFF
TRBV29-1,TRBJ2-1,CSVVAGSLNEQFF
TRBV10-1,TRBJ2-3,CASSESAGSPDTQYF